This T cell receptor beta chain was identified during a study of CD8 T cells in Susac syndrome. Reverse transcription used roughly 0.45 to 1 ug RNA and random hexamers. By means of immunoSEQ multiplex PCR, TCR beta CDR3 spanning 54 Vbeta and 13 Jbeta underwent amplification. A single record per CDR3 protein comes from TCRdb applying MiXCR to the immunoSEQ multiplex PCR reads. The sample has 180,000 or so distinct CDR3 sequences; 90% to 95% are singletons. The patients serving as multiple sclerosis controls were treatment-naive. They had stable or active relapsing-remitting disease and fulfilled revised McDonald criteria. Negative isolation was used for CD8+ and CD4+ T cells, and FACS enrichment was applied to TEMRA cells. This CDR3 contains 11 residues. V dropped 4 bases and J dropped 13 bases, with 13 bases sitting between them. The V gene's germline CDR1 is PRHDT and CDR2 FYEKMQ (reference sequence).

The clonotype comes from a human donor with multiple sclerosis. The chain employs TRBV13 and TRBJ2-5, with D possibly TRBD1 on 6 matching bases. The sample taken for sequencing was CD4+ T cells from PBMCs. CDR3 bases: TGTGCCAGCAGCTCACAGGGCCCCCCGTACTTC. This encodes CASSSQGPPYF.